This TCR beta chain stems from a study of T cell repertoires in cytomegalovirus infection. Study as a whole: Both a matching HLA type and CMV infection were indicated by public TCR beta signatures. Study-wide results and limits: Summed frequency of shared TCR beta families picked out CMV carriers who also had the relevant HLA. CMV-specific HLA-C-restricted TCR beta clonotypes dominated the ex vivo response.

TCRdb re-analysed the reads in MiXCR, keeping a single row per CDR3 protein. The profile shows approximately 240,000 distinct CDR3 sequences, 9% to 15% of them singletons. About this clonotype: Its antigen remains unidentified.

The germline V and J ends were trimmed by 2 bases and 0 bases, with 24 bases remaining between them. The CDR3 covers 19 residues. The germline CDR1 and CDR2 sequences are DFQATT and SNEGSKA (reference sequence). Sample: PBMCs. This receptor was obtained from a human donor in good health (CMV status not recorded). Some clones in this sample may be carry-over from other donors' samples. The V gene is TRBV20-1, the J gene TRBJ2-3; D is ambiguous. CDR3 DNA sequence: TGCAGTGCTAGACTCGAGCATCGGGCCTCGTTCATTAGCACAGATACGCAGTATTTT. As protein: CSARLEHRASFISTDTQYF.